The clone carrying this TCR beta chain was seen at least ten times. The target antigen is unknown. V lost 4 bases, J lost 9 bases, and 15 bases stayed unmatched. This CDR3 region has 16 residues. Germline V gene sequence: CDR1 LGHDT, CDR2 YNNKEL (reference sequence). TCR alpha and beta CDR3 regions were amplified from RNA using iRepertoire nested multiplex PCR. Input was roughly 85-450 ng of tissue mRNA or PBMC total RNA. MiXCR, applied by TCRdb to the multiplex PCR reads, yields one record per CDR3 protein. The repertoire holds approximately 120,000 distinct CDR3 sequences, with more than 20% as singletons. The data belong to a study of glioma-infiltrating T cells. Study-level findings and limits: Non-neoplastic patients had below-expected tissue-blood divergence, while all gliomas exceeded expectation. Only very few CDR3 sequences appeared in both tissue and blood.

This TCR was sampled from a human donor with low-grade glioma or glioblastoma, undergoing nonglioma brain surgery, or in good health (not recorded which). The sample was glioma tissue, nonneoplastic brain tissue, or PBMCs (not recorded which). The V gene is TRBV3-1, the J gene TRBJ2-1; 7 bases agree with TRBD2. CDR3 sequence reads: CASSPRPRGGLGEQFF. The CDR3 bases are TGTGCCAGCAGCCCCCGGCCAAGGGGAGGGCTGGGTGAGCAGTTCTTC.